This T cell receptor (beta chain) was documented in a study of blood T cell repertoires in COVID-19. Turning to the study itself: The study drew acute and convalescent COVID-19 samples from the United States, Italy and Spain. The analysed material was cDNA or gDNA that came from T cells, B-cell-depleted T cells, or PBMCs.

The method was immunoSEQ multiplex PCR; TCRdb's version includes in-frame clones alone and lacks a portion of them. The sample has 100,000 or so clones; roughly 89% are singletons. Per the germline V gene, CDR1 is SGHNT and CDR2 is YYREEE (reference sequence). This CDR3 is built from 16 residues. V lost 4 bases to trimming and J lost 0 bases; unmatched junction nucleotides: 5. This chain joins TRBV5-4 and TRBJ2-5; 11 positions agree with TRBD2. The receptor's source is an older man with active or convalescent COVID-19. The sequenced sample consisted of peripheral blood. The CDR3, as DNA: TGTGCCAGCAGCCGCCCTAGCGGGGGGAACCAAGAGACCCAGTACTTC. Translating it yields CASSRPSGGNQETQYF. Together with reference TRBV5-4 and TRBJ2-5, the CDR3 gives the full variable domain: ETGVTQSPTHLIKTRGQQVTLRCSSQSGHNTVSWYQQALGQGPQFIFQYYREEENGRGNFPPRFSGLQFPNYSSELNVNALELDDSALYLCASSRPSGGNQETQYFGPGTRLLVL.